These 25 T cell receptor beta chains share one sample of origin, sequenced in a study of cytomegalovirus exposure and HLA in healthy donors. PCR involved 60 Vbeta and 13 Jbeta primers. The method was immunoSEQ multiplex PCR; TCRdb's version includes in-frame clones alone and lacks a portion of them. The repertoire has some 70,000 clones, around 66% of them found once; the top ten carry around 15%. Sequencing used PBMCs. These TCRs come from a male donor in good health and CMV-seropositive.

This clone has more than one count but fewer than ten. Within the sample, other DNA sequences also encode this same CDR3. The J gene is TRBJ1-1, the V gene TRBV5-1; 10 bases are shared with TRBD1. Germline V CDR1 and CDR2: SGHRS, YFSETQ. The length of the CDR3 is 14 residues. V lost 3 bases, J lost 5 bases, and 4 bases stayed unmatched. The CDR3 nucleotides are TGCGCCAGCAGCTATAGGGACAGGGGTACTGAAGCTTTCTTT. Protein: CASSYRDRGTEAFF.

This clone is medium-sized (0.01 to 0.1%) within its sample. The J gene is TRBJ2-3, the V gene TRBV27, with D perhaps TRBD2 (6 bases). Trimming took off 3 bases at V and 2 bases at J, with 12 bases between the two ends. This CDR3 is 15 amino acids long. The germline V gene encodes CDR1 MNHEY and CDR2 SMNVEV (reference sequence). CDR3 nucleotides: TGTGCCAGCAGTTTTACGGGACTCCACACAGATACGCAGTATTTT. Its translation is CASSFTGLHTDTQYF.

This clone was observed a handful of times. The chain uses TRBV7-9 and TRBJ2-1; possibly TRBD1 for D (6 bases). The CDR3 totals 14 residues. Germline CDR1 and CDR2: SEHNR and FQNEAQ (reference sequence). V lost 5 bases and J 7 bases, leaving 15 bases between the germline ends. The CDR3 here is CASSPQGSTNEQFF. DNA of the CDR3: TGTGCCAGCAGCCCTCAGGGGAGTACGAATGAGCAGTTCTTC.

The J gene is TRBJ2-7, the V gene TRBV27; D call uncertain. The CDR3 covers 12 residues. Germline CDR1 reads MNHEY; CDR2 reads SMNVEV (reference sequence). V was cut by 3 bases and J by 8 bases, with 11 bases left in between. The CDR3 reads CASSFLGSQQYF. The CDR3 DNA follows: TGTGCCAGCAGTTTTTTGGGCAGCCAGCAGTACTTC.

The gene calls are TRBV2 and TRBJ2-5, with D perhaps matching TRBD1 (5 bases). Matching the DNA end better, TRBJ2-7 makes the J call doubtful. Germline assignment: CDR1 SNHLY and CDR2 FYNNEI. The CDR3 contains 12 residues. DNA for the CDR3: TGTGCCAGCAGGGTAGGGGTCCACGAGCAGTACTTC. This gives the protein CASRVGVHEQYF.

In nucleotides, the CDR3 is TGTGCCAGCAGTTATGCCCAGGGGGCGAGTGGCTACACCTTC. It translates to CASSYAQGASGYTF. This chain links TRBV6-5 with TRBJ1-2; 8 nucleotides line up with TRBD1. Germline V gene lookup returns CDR1 MNHEY and CDR2 SVGAGI. The CDR3 extends over 14 amino acids. The J segment lost 7 bases and the V segment lost 3 bases, leaving 7 bases of the junction unmatched.

The rearrangement joins TRBV5-6 to TRBJ2-2; TRBD2 agrees at 9 bases. The CDR3 sequence is 15 residues long. V was clipped by 4 bases and J by 5 bases; unmatched bases: 6. In germline, CDR1 is SGHDT, CDR2 YYEEEE. CDR3 residues: CASSPVAGVTGELFF. The DNA of the CDR3 is TGTGCCAGCAGCCCGGTAGCGGGGGTTACCGGGGAGCTGTTTTTT.

This clone showed up just once. The chain is built from TRBV14 and TRBJ1-1, with 9 bases fitting TRBD1. Trimming removed 5 bases from V and 5 bases from J; junction bases left unmatched: 18. CDR1 and CDR2 from the germline V gene are SGHDN and FVKESK. This CDR3 spans 18 amino acids. In DNA form, the CDR3 reads TGTGCCAGCAGCTACAAGCTATTAACCCGGGACAGGGTTACTGAAGCTTTCTTT. This sequence encodes CASSYKLLTRDRVTEAFF.

The V and J genes are TRBV29-1 and TRBJ2-5, with 8 nucleotides matching TRBD1. The CDR3 has 13 residues. The germline gives CDR1 SQVTM, CDR2 ANQGSEA. Losses at the gene ends were 7 bases for V and 5 bases for J; bases not matched to a gene: 9. The CDR3 spells CSAGQGFGETQYF. Here the CDR3 DNA reads TGCAGCGCCGGACAGGGATTTGGCGAGACCCAGTACTTC.

The V gene is TRBV4-3, the J gene TRBJ1-4; D might be TRBD1 (6 bases). CDR1 and CDR2 from the germline V gene are LGHNA and YSLEER. There are 16 residues in the CDR3. V was shortened by 1 base and J by 4 bases, with 13 bases between the two germline ends. The CDR3 protein is CASSQGMSRGNEKLFF. CDR3 nucleotides: TGCGCCAGCAGCCAAGGGATGTCCAGGGGTAATGAAAAACTGTTTTTT.

J is TRBJ1-1 and V is TRBV28; tentatively, D is TRBD1 (6 bases). V lost 5 bases and J lost 1, with 17 bases in between. This CDR3 spans 16 amino acids. CDR1 and CDR2 from the germline V gene are MDHEN and SYDVKM. The DNA for the CDR3 is TGTGCCAGCAGTACAGCTGGACAGACTAAGAACACTGAAGCTTTCTTT. This sequence encodes CASSTAGQTKNTEAFF.

This clone was detected a few times. The chain carries TRBV18 and TRBJ2-7; 7 positions match TRBD1. The CDR3 runs 17 residues. J lost 0 bases, V lost 0 bases, and 8 bases had no gene match. Germline values: CDR1 KGHSH, CDR2 LQKENI. CDR3 sequence reads: CASSPPLGDSPSYEQYF. In DNA form, the CDR3 reads TGTGCCAGCTCACCACCCCTCGGGGACAGCCCCTCCTACGAGCAGTACTTC. Using reference TRBV18 and TRBJ2-7 for the parts outside the CDR3, the full variable domain is NAGVMQNPRHLVRRRGQEARLRCSPMKGHSHVYWYRQLPEEGLKFMVYLQKENIIDESGMPKERFSAEFPKEGPSILRIQQVVRGDSAAYFCASSPPLGDSPSYEQYFGPGTRLTVT.

The V and J genes are TRBV7-2 and TRBJ2-7, with 9 bases fitting TRBD1. Germline V CDR1 and CDR2: SGHTA, FQGNSA. The junction had 8 bases not matched to a gene; V was cut back by 4 bases and J by 4 bases. The CDR3 runs 15 residues. CDR3 loop: CASSSRGTGSYEQYF. The CDR3 DNA reads as TGTGCCAGCAGCTCGCGGGGGACAGGGTCTTACGAGCAGTACTTC.

This clone was seen a few times. This chain connects TRBV6-1 to TRBJ1-2; 8 bases map to TRBD1. There are 14 residues in the CDR3. Losses at the gene ends were 5 bases for V and 5 bases for J; bases not matched to a gene: 7. Germline V lookup: CDR1 MNHNS, CDR2 SASEGT. CDR3 DNA sequence: TGTGCCAGCAGTACCGGGACAGGCGCATATGGCTACACCTTC. It specifies CASSTGTGAYGYTF.

This clone has a handful of counts. The chain links TRBV7-2 to TRBJ1-1; 8 bases agree with TRBD1. The J segment lost 3 bases and the V segment lost 5 bases, leaving 5 bases of the junction unmatched. This CDR3 comprises 14 residues. The germline gives CDR1 SGHTA, CDR2 FQGNSA. The CDR3 sequence: CASSPTGGYTEAFF. The DNA of the CDR3 is TGTGCCAGCAGCCCAACAGGGGGGTACACTGAAGCTTTCTTT.

This chain connects TRBV2 to TRBJ1-5, with D possibly TRBD1 on 5 matching bases. The CDR3 runs to 15 residues. The V gene's germline CDR1 is SNHLY and CDR2 FYNNEI. V lost 7 bases to trimming and J lost 6 bases, with 19 bases between them. The CDR3 DNA follows: TGTGCCAGCACCCTAAGCGGGGGAGTTGGTCAGCCCCAGCATTTT. Its translation is CASTLSGGVGQPQHF. The whole variable domain, remainder taken from reference TRBV2 and TRBJ1-5, is EPEVTQTPSHQVTQMGQEVILRCVPISNHLYFYWYRQILGQKVEFLVSFYNNEISEKSEIFDDQFSVERPDGSNFTLKIRSTKLEDSAMYFCASTLSGGVGQPQHFGDGTRLSIL.

The J gene is TRBJ1-1, the V gene TRBV27, with D perhaps TRBD1 (6 bases). The CDR3 runs 15 residues. Germline CDR1 MNHEY, CDR2 SMNVEV (reference sequence). V was shortened by 5 bases and J by 0 bases, with 13 bases between the two germline ends. For the CDR3, the DNA is TGTGCCAGCAGTACCCTACAGGGACTGAACACTGAAGCTTTCTTT. Its translation is CASSTLQGLNTEAFF.

V is TRBV11-1 and J is TRBJ2-3; D unclear. The germline V gene has CDR1 SGHAT and CDR2 FQDESV (reference sequence). Trimming left V 5 bases short and J 1 base short, with 10 bases between. CDR3 length equals 14 residues. This CDR3 is CASSPPEGTDTQYF. The CDR3 coding sequence is TGTGCCAGCAGCCCCCCAGAGGGCACAGATACGCAGTATTTT.

This clone was seen a handful of times. The genes are TRBV6-6 and TRBJ2-7; maybe TRBD2 (6 bases). The germline V gene encodes CDR1 MNHNY and CDR2 SVGAGI (reference sequence). This CDR3 is built from 16 residues. The V end was cut by 1 base, the J end by 2 bases, with 15 bases between. CDR3 sequence reads: CASSYLTSGSTYEQYF. The CDR3 region has the DNA TGTGCCAGCAGTTACTTAACTTCCGGGAGTACCTACGAGCAGTACTTC.

This chain connects TRBV19 to TRBJ1-5; no reliable D call. The CDR3 spans 15 residues. Germline CDR1 and CDR2: LNHDA and SQIVND (reference sequence). V was cut by 1 base and J by 5 bases, with 12 bases left in between. The CDR3, as DNA: TGTGCCAGTAGTATAGGCCGGGATGGTCATCAGCCCCAGCATTTT. Translation gives CASSIGRDGHQPQHF.

V usage is TRBV5-6 and J usage is TRBJ2-5; D remains ambiguous. This CDR3 spans 12 amino acids. V was trimmed by 3 bases and J by 4 bases, leaving 7 bases between them. Germline V lookup: CDR1 SGHDT, CDR2 YYEEEE. For the CDR3, the DNA is TGTGCCAGCAGCTACCAGGTAGAGACCCAGTACTTC. It yields the protein CASSYQVETQYF.

The chain employs TRBV4-1 and TRBJ1-1; TRBD1 aligns across 9 bases. CDR1 is MGHRA and CDR2 is YSYEKL in the germline V gene. The trim removed 2 bases at V and 1 base at J, leaving 2 bases unmatched. The CDR3 consists of 15 residues. The CDR3 DNA sequence: TGCGCCAGCAGCCAACAGGACAGGGGGAACACTGAAGCTTTCTTT. Residues: CASSQQDRGNTEAFF.

This clone was detected only once. This sequence joins TRBV9 and TRBJ1-6; 9 positions agree with TRBD1. The CDR3 spans 14 residues. Germline V gives CDR1 SGDLS, CDR2 YYNGEE. J was trimmed by 10 bases and V by 2 bases; bases with no gene match: 4. The CDR3 loop reads CASSVLTGGSPLHF. DNA of the CDR3: TGTGCCAGCAGCGTCTTGACAGGGGGGTCACCCCTCCACTTT.

In DNA, the CDR3 is TGTGCCAGCTCACCGATTAGCGGGAGAAATGAGCAGTTCTTC. Translated, it gives CASSPISGRNEQFF. The J gene is TRBJ2-1, the V gene TRBV18, with 9 bases aligning to TRBD2. This CDR3 contains 14 residues. J lost 7 bases, V lost 3 bases, and 4 bases had no gene match. Looked up from germline, CDR1 is KGHSH and CDR2 is LQKENI.

The rearrangement links TRBV2 to TRBJ2-3; the match to TRBD1 covers 8 bases. This CDR3 has 14 residues. The V segment lost 4 bases and the J segment 1 base; nucleotides outside the gene matches: 1. Germline values: CDR1 SNHLY, CDR2 FYNNEI. CDR3 sequence: CASSATGGTDTQYF. The CDR3 nucleotides read TGTGCCAGCAGTGCGACAGGGGGCACAGATACGCAGTATTTT.